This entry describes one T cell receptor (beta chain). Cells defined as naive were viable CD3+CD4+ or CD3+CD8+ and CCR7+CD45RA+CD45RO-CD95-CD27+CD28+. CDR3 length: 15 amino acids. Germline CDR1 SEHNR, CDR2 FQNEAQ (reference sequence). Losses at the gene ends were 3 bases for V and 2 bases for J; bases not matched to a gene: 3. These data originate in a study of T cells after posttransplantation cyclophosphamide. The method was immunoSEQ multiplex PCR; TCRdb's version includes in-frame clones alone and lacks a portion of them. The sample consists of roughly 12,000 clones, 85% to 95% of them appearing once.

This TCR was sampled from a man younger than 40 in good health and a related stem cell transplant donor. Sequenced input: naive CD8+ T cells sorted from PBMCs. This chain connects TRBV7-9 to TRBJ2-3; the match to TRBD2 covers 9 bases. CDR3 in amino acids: CASSFQRGATDTQYF. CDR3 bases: TGTGCCAGCAGCTTCCAGCGGGGGGCCACAGATACGCAGTATTTT.